This T cell receptor (beta chain) was retrieved from a study of graft-versus-host responses after intestinal transplantation. The CDR3 extends over 15 amino acids. In germline, CDR1 is MNHEY, CDR2 SMNVEV (reference sequence). V shed 5 bases, J shed 4 bases, and the junction held 6 bases outside the gene matches. Concerning this clone: Antigen: not known.

General study results and limits: Allografts from individuals with graft-donor T cell macrochimerism displayed high graft-versus-host to host-versus-graft clonal ratios.

Profiling relied on immunoSEQ multiplex PCR, and the TCRdb table lists in-frame clones only, not all of them. The table shows 90,000 to 150,000 clones, with roughly 95% occurring only once. The chain links TRBV27 to TRBJ1-5; 9 nucleotides align to TRBD1. The TCR comes from a human donor who received an intestinal transplant. The material sequenced was unstimulated CD8+ T cells sorted from spleen or lymph node cells, taken before intestinal transplant. CDR3 nucleotide sequence: TGTGCCAGCAGTCCTTCCGGGACAGGGAATCAGCCCCAGCATTTT. Amino acid sequence: CASSPSGTGNQPQHF.